One sample yielded the 19 T cell receptor beta chains listed below, sequenced in a study of blood T cells in healthy people across ages. PCR was performed a second time for about 7 to 11 cycles using a sample-barcoded 5' primer and a J-beta primer mix. TCRdb re-called the 5' RACE reads through MiXCR, storing one row per CDR3 protein. The sample includes fewer than 1,200,000 distinct CDR3 sequences, roughly 24% of them seen just once. This sample also belongs to another study, concerning T cells of mothers and their children.

Specimen: blood. Receptors were obtained from a girl aged 2 to 10 in good health.

This clonotype appeared a few times. The V gene is TRBV9, the J gene TRBJ2-7; D uncertain. Trimming removed 4 bases from V and 7 bases from J, with 12 bases in between. CDR3 length equals 12 residues. Looked up from germline, CDR1 is SGDLS and CDR2 is YYNGEE. The CDR3 region is CASSLPRAEQYF. The CDR3 DNA follows: TGTGCCAGCAGCCTGCCTCGGGCTGAGCAGTACTTC.

This clonotype was found a few times. The chain uses TRBV5-5 and TRBJ2-5, with 7 positions matching TRBD1. The closer fit of TRBJ2-1 to the DNA end suggests the J call may be wrong. The CDR3 extends over 13 amino acids. Germline V gene sequence: CDR1 SGHKS, CDR2 YYEKEE (reference sequence). CDR3 nucleotide sequence: TGTGCCAGCAGCGGGACAGAGTACAATGAGCAGTTCTTC. Protein sequence: CASSGTEYNEQFF.

The rearrangement uses TRBV4-3 and TRBJ2-5; either TRBD1 or TRBD2 may supply D (6 bases each). The J call may be wrong; the DNA end is better matched by TRBJ2-7. The CDR3 totals 14 residues. Per germline, CDR1 LGHNA and CDR2 YSLEER. The CDR3 region has the DNA TGCGCCAGCAGCCAAGAACAGGGACTCTACGAGCAGTACTTC. Its protein product is CASSQEQGLYEQYF.

The chain is built from TRBV7-3 and TRBJ2-1, with D hard to call. The better agreement between TRBJ2-5 and the DNA end casts doubt on the J call. From germline, CDR1 is SGHTA and CDR2 FQGTGA. This CDR3 contains 14 residues. The DNA of the CDR3 is TGTGCCAGCAGCTTAATTCCGGGCCGGGAGACCCAGTACTTC. It codes for CASSLIPGRETQYF.

The gene calls are TRBV20-1 and TRBJ2-1, with TRBD2 identical over 13 bases. The V gene's germline CDR1 is DFQATT and CDR2 SNEGSKA (reference sequence). CDR3 length equals 18 residues. V shed 3 bases, J shed 5 bases, and the junction held 13 bases outside the gene matches. CDR3 DNA: TGCAGTGCTAGGGGAAGACCTCCGGGACTAGCGGGGAACAATGAGCAGTTCTTC. This translates into CSARGRPPGLAGNNEQFF.

In its sample, this clonotype was seen a few times. The V gene is TRBV7-2, the J gene TRBJ2-1; 10 bases agree with TRBD2. The CDR3 is made up of 15 amino acids. V lost 2 bases to trimming and J lost 4 bases; unmatched junction nucleotides: 2. Looked up from germline, CDR1 is SGHTA and CDR2 is FQGNSA. CDR3 DNA: TGTGCCAGCAGCTTAACTAGCGGGAATTACAATGAGCAGTTCTTC. Translating gives CASSLTSGNYNEQFF. The entire variable domain, with the rest obtained from reference TRBV7-2 and TRBJ2-1, is as follows: GAGVSQSPSNKVTEKGKDVELRCDPISGHTALYWYRQSLGQGLEFLIYFQGNSAPDKSGLPSDRFSAERTGGSVSTLTIQRTQQEDSAVYLCASSLTSGNYNEQFFGPGTRLTVL.

V is TRBV7-9 and J is TRBJ2-7; no firm D call. Germline V gene lookup returns CDR1 SEHNR and CDR2 FQNEAQ (reference sequence). This CDR3 contains 12 residues. V lost 5 bases and J 3 bases, leaving 8 bases between the germline ends. The CDR3 bases are TGTGCCAGCAGCGCCCCTAACTACGAGCAGTACTTC. Protein sequence: CASSAPNYEQYF.

This chain connects TRBV9 to TRBJ2-7; D is unclear. The CDR3 extends over 15 amino acids. CDR1 is SGDLS and CDR2 is YYNGEE in the germline V gene. V was pared by 0 bases and J by 2 bases, with 12 bases between. The CDR3 sequence: CASSVEGQVTYEQYF. The CDR3 coding sequence is TGTGCCAGCAGCGTAGAGGGTCAGGTTACCTACGAGCAGTACTTC.

This chain joins TRBV5-1 and TRBJ2-5; D ambiguous. The V end was cut by 2 bases, the J end by 3 bases, with 8 bases between. Germline V gene data show CDR1 as SGHRS and CDR2 as YFSETQ. The CDR3 consists of 13 residues. For the CDR3, the DNA is TGCGCCAGCAGCTTTTTTGGGGAAGAGACCCAGTACTTC. Residues: CASSFFGEETQYF.

This clonotype was seen a few times. This chain uses TRBV20-1 with TRBJ1-2; D is unresolved. Looked up from germline, CDR1 is DFQATT and CDR2 is SNEGSKA (reference sequence). The CDR3 is 14 residues long. V shed 2 bases and J shed 4 bases, with 14 bases lying between them. The CDR3 spells CSARHPSALYGYTF. The CDR3 DNA is TGCAGTGCTAGACATCCGTCTGCACTCTATGGCTACACCTTC.

The chain employs TRBV10-3 and TRBJ2-5, with a weak D call TRBD2 (6 bases). Between the trimmed V and J ends, which lost 0 bases and 1 base, there was a span of 9 bases. Germline V gives CDR1 ENHRY, CDR2 SYGVKD. The length of the CDR3 is 15 residues. The CDR3 protein is CAISESLGGQETQYF. DNA for the CDR3: TGTGCCATCAGTGAGTCTCTGGGGGGCCAAGAGACCCAGTACTTC.

This clonotype has more than one count but fewer than ten. CDR3 sequence: CASSTQNEVTEAFF. CDR3 nucleotide sequence: TGTGCCAGCAGCACCCAGAACGAGGTCACTGAAGCTTTCTTT. The gene calls are TRBV7-9 and TRBJ1-1; D not resolved. CDR3 size: 14 residues. Trimming took off 5 bases at V and 4 bases at J, with 14 bases between the two ends. CDR1 and CDR2 from the germline V gene are SEHNR and FQNEAQ (reference sequence).

CDR3 amino acids: CASSPGLAELFF. CDR3 in DNA: TGTGCCAGCAGCCCAGGGTTGGCGGAACTGTTTTTT. The genes are TRBV14 and TRBJ1-4; the D gene is possibly TRBD1 (5 bases). Trimming took off 4 bases at V and 12 bases at J, with 12 bases between the two ends. CDR1 is SGHDN and CDR2 is FVKESK in the germline V gene. CDR3 length: 12 residues.

This clonotype occurred a few times. V is TRBV19 and J is TRBJ2-7; the D gene is possibly TRBD2 (6 bases). The CDR3 extends over 15 amino acids. V lost 2 bases and J 0 bases, leaving 11 bases between the germline ends. The germline V gene has CDR1 LNHDA and CDR2 SQIVND (reference sequence). The CDR3 DNA is TGTGCCAGTAGTATAACGGCGGACTACTCCTACGAGCAGTACTTC. Its protein product is CASSITADYSYEQYF.

J is TRBJ1-2 and V is TRBV6-6; possible D gene TRBD1, 5 bases. V lost 4 bases and J 5 bases, leaving 11 bases between the germline ends. Germline CDR1 MNHNY, CDR2 SVGAGI (reference sequence). The CDR3 sequence is 13 residues long. The CDR3: CASSWGTDYGYTF. In DNA, the CDR3 is TGTGCCAGCAGTTGGGGGACGGATTATGGCTACACCTTC.

V is TRBV7-8 and J is TRBJ2-7, with 9 bases aligning to TRBD1. Trimming at V came to 4 bases and at J to 4 bases, leaving 8 bases not matched to a gene. CDR3 length: 15 residues. The germline V gene encodes CDR1 SGHVS and CDR2 FQNEAQ. For the CDR3, the DNA is TGTGCCAGCAGCTCAACCGGGACAGGGATATACGAGCAGTACTTC. Its translation is CASSSTGTGIYEQYF.

The chain has TRBV24-1 and TRBJ2-1; TRBD2 matches at 8 bases. Germline loops: CDR1 KGHDR, CDR2 SFDVKD. The CDR3 contains 13 residues. V lost 7 bases to trimming and J lost 8 bases; unmatched junction nucleotides: 6. CDR3 sequence (DNA): TGTGCCACCAGAGCGGGAGCTGGGGATGAGCAGTTCTTC. Amino acids: CATRAGAGDEQFF.

In this sample, this clonotype turned up many times. The chain recombines TRBV5-1 with TRBJ2-1; perhaps D is TRBD1 or TRBD2 (6 bases each). V was trimmed by 2 bases and J by 0 bases, leaving 9 bases between them. The CDR3 totals 15 residues. Germline V gene data show CDR1 as SGHRS and CDR2 as YFSETQ. In DNA, the CDR3 is TGCGCCAGCAGCTTCGGAGGGGGCTCCTACAATGAGCAGTTCTTC. This encodes CASSFGGGSYNEQFF.

This clonotype was recorded a few times. The chain is built from TRBV2 and TRBJ1-4; TRBD1 agrees at 7 bases. The CDR3 is 13 amino acids. Per the germline V gene, CDR1 is SNHLY and CDR2 is FYNNEI. Trimming cost V 6 bases and J 5 bases; bases outside gene matches: 3. DNA of the CDR3: TGTGCCAGCAGGGGGACAGAAAATGAAAAACTGTTTTTT. This sequence encodes CASRGTENEKLFF.